Shown below are 14 T cell receptor beta chains from a single sample sequenced in a study of T-cell reconstitution after alpha-beta-depleted transplantation in children. During its preparation, the TCRbeta library received unique molecular identifiers. TCRdb re-called the PCR reads with MiXCR, one entry per CDR3 protein. The repertoire holds just under 350,000 distinct CDR3 sequences, with around 15% as singletons. This material consisted of PBMCs, mostly from graft donor cells, taken 360 days after TCRalphabeta/CD19-depleted stem cell transplant. These receptors were taken from a male patient aged 2 to 10 who had a stem cell transplant for acute lymphoblastic leukemia, so the T cells may come from the graft donor.

The chain combines TRBV2 with TRBJ1-1; 7 bases are shared with TRBD1. Germline-derived CDR1 and CDR2 are SNHLY and FYNNEI. V trimming: 5 bases; J trimming: 6 bases; junction bases outside the gene matches: 12. The CDR3 sequence is 15 residues long. CDR3 sequence: CASSPSDREEAEAFF. The CDR3 DNA follows: TGTGCCAGCAGTCCGAGTGACAGGGAGGAGGCTGAAGCTTTCTTT.

The chain is built from TRBV29-1 and TRBJ2-5; no clear D gene. Between the trimmed V and J ends, which lost 4 bases and 1 base, there was a span of 10 bases. Germline V CDR1 and CDR2: SQVTM, ANQGSEA. This CDR3 spans 13 amino acids. The CDR3 nucleotides read TGCAGCGTTGTGCGAAGTCCCCAAGAGACCCAGTACTTC. Its protein product is CSVVRSPQETQYF.

Only a few counts were recorded for this clonotype. In DNA form, the CDR3 reads TGTGCCACCAGCCTCCGGGAGGTCACTGAAGCTTTCTTT. Its protein product is CATSLREVTEAFF. The rearrangement links TRBV15 to TRBJ1-1; D remains unclear. This CDR3 is 13 amino acids long. Trimming removed 5 bases from V and 4 bases from J, with 11 bases in between. Germline loops: CDR1 LNHNV, CDR2 YYDKDF (reference sequence).

This clonotype showed up just a few times. The rearrangement links TRBV28 to TRBJ2-7; TRBD2 might be the D (5 bases). Trimming stripped 7 bases from V and 4 bases from J, with 26 bases between. From germline, CDR1 is MDHEN and CDR2 SYDVKM. This CDR3 contains 17 residues. The chain's CDR3 is CASMYRGRAVPPYEQYF. In DNA, the CDR3 is TGTGCCAGCATGTACAGAGGGCGGGCGGTTCCTCCTTACGAGCAGTACTTC.

Many counts were recorded for this clonotype. The chain carries TRBV11-1 and TRBJ2-3; 11 nucleotides agree with TRBD1. CDR3 length: 15 residues. Trimming cost V 6 bases and J 2 bases; bases outside gene matches: 4. CDR1 is SGHAT, CDR2 FQDESV, per germline (reference sequence). CDR3: CASRDRGLFTDTQYF. In DNA form, the CDR3 reads TGTGCCAGCAGGGACAGGGGGCTGTTCACAGATACGCAGTATTTT.

This clonotype was picked up a small number of times. The rearrangement joins TRBV7-2 to TRBJ2-7; TRBD2 aligns across 8 bases. Germline CDR1 and CDR2: SGHTA and FQGNSA. The junction had 4 bases not matched to a gene; V was cut back by 0 bases and J by 0 bases. The CDR3 covers 16 residues. CDR3 sequence (DNA): TGTGCCAGCAGCTTAGCAGCGGGGGCCCGCTCCTACGAGCAGTACTTC. This gives the protein CASSLAAGARSYEQYF.

This chain joins TRBV6-2 or TRBV6-3 and TRBJ2-5; possible D gene TRBD2, 6 bases. Germline lookup yields CDR1 MNHEY and CDR2 SVGEGT. CDR3 length: 14 amino acids. The germline V and J ends were trimmed by 0 bases and 5 bases, with 10 bases remaining between them. The chain's CDR3 is CASSYSVLAETQYF. For the CDR3, the DNA is TGTGCCAGCAGTTACTCGGTCCTAGCGGAGACCCAGTACTTC.

The chain employs TRBV19 and TRBJ2-5; D is unresolved. Germline V CDR1 and CDR2: LNHDA, SQIVND (reference sequence). This CDR3 contains 15 residues. Between the trimmed V and J ends, which lost 3 bases and 0 bases, there was a span of 11 bases. CDR3 in amino acids: CASSISATNQETQYF. The CDR3 nucleotides are TGTGCCAGTAGTATTTCGGCTACCAACCAAGAGACCCAGTACTTC.

This clonotype was counted many times. The chain joins TRBV5-6 to TRBJ2-1, with D perhaps TRBD2 (6 bases). The V and J ends lost 0 bases and 5 bases respectively, with 18 bases between them. The germline CDR1 and CDR2 sequences are SGHDT and YYEEEE. The CDR3 is 17 amino acids. The CDR3: CASSLGAHRWEDNEQFF. For the CDR3, the DNA is TGTGCCAGCAGCTTGGGGGCCCACAGGTGGGAGGACAATGAGCAGTTCTTC.

The rearrangement uses TRBV7-9 and TRBJ2-1; 7 nucleotides match TRBD2. The CDR3 is 15 amino acids. Losses at the gene ends were 5 bases for V and 7 bases for J; bases not matched to a gene: 11. CDR1 and CDR2 (germline): SEHNR, FQNEAQ (reference sequence). CDR3 protein: CASSQLAIIVNEQFF. Written as DNA, the CDR3 is TGTGCCAGCAGCCAACTAGCGATCATCGTAAATGAGCAGTTCTTC.

This clonotype was counted many times. The chain links TRBV7-9 to TRBJ2-1, with TRBD2 matching 8 bases. This CDR3 has 17 residues. CDR1 is SEHNR and CDR2 is FQNEAQ in the germline V gene (reference sequence). The trim removed 4 bases at V and 5 bases at J, leaving 13 bases unmatched. This CDR3 reads CASSSRAGAGPHNEQFF. CDR3 nucleotides: TGTGCCAGCAGCTCCAGAGCGGGAGCCGGTCCCCACAATGAGCAGTTCTTC. Supplemented by reference TRBV7-9 and TRBJ2-1, the full variable domain reads DTGVSQNPRHKITKRGQNVTFRCDPISEHNRLYWYRQTLGQGPEFLTYFQNEAQLEKSRLLSDRFSAERPKGSFSTLEIQRTEQGDSAMYLCASSSRAGAGPHNEQFFGPGTRLTVL.

This clonotype was counted a few times. The J gene is TRBJ1-5, the V gene TRBV5-6; unclear D gene. Looked up from germline, CDR1 is SGHDT and CDR2 is YYEEEE. The CDR3 runs 14 residues. Between the trimmed V and J ends, which lost 4 bases and 2 bases, there was a span of 10 bases. The CDR3 reads CASSRLEGNQPQHF. The CDR3, as DNA: TGTGCCAGCAGCCGTCTGGAGGGCAATCAGCCCCAGCATTTT. Together with reference TRBV5-6 and TRBJ1-5, the CDR3 gives the full variable domain: DAGVTQSPTHLIKTRGQQVTLRCSPKSGHDTVSWYQQALGQGPQFIFQYYEEEERQRGNFPDRFSGHQFPNYSSELNVNALLLGDSALYLCASSRLEGNQPQHFGDGTRLSIL.

The chain has TRBV7-8 and TRBJ1-4; D remains unclear. The CDR3 covers 12 residues. CDR1 and CDR2 (germline): SGHVS, FQNEAQ. Trimming stripped 2 bases from V and 8 bases from J, with 6 bases between. In DNA form, the CDR3 reads TGTGCCAGCAGCTTATCCCCCGAAAAACTGTTTTTT. Encoded protein: CASSLSPEKLFF.

This clonotype was counted ten times or more. This chain joins TRBV28 and TRBJ2-7, with 8 bases fitting TRBD1. The CDR3 has 14 amino acids. After removal of 6 bases from V and 2 bases from J, the junction contained 6 bases not matched to a gene. Germline assignment: CDR1 MDHEN and CDR2 SYDVKM. The CDR3 nucleotides are TGTGCCAGCAGAGAACGGGACAGGCCCTACGAGCAGTACTTC. Amino acids: CASRERDRPYEQYF.